This TCR beta chain was captured by sequencing in a study of beta chain features in type 1 diabetes. Study-level background: Investigators examined 107,917,701 sorted cells across all samples.

Cell sorting via CD45RO/CCR7/CD25/CD127/CD95/CD27 was performed to obtain CD4+ naive, central memory, regulatory and stem cell-like memory cells. Investigators reverse transcribed all isolated RNA, so they sequenced expressed TCRB transcripts. Several million reads per sample on average were obtained from naive, central memory and regulatory T cell samples. Sequencing was performed with immunoSEQ multiplex PCR; in TCRdb, only in-frame clones are kept and a portion is missing. The sample has almost 350,000 clones, 15% to 20% seen once. This clone was counted only a few times. CDR3 length equals 13 residues. The ends were cut back, 4 bases at V and 1 base at J, with 10 bases in the middle. The V gene's germline CDR1 is GTSNPN and CDR2 SVGIG (reference sequence).

The chain joins TRBV30 to TRBJ1-1; weak D call: TRBD1 (6 bases). The TCR originated in a young woman in good health. The material sequenced was naive CD4+ T cells from blood. The chain's CDR3 is CAWNADRNTEAFF. The CDR3 DNA reads as TGTGCCTGGAACGCGGACAGGAACACTGAAGCTTTCTTT.